This T cell receptor beta chain comes out of a study of CD8 T cells in Susac syndrome. This clonotype turned up a few times. RNA, at about 0.45 to 1 ug, was reverse transcribed with random hexamers. Using its own MiXCR run on the immunoSEQ multiplex PCR reads, TCRdb lists one record per CDR3 protein. The sample has 65,000 to 80,000 distinct CDR3 sequences; 91% are singletons. In germline, CDR1 is MNHNS, CDR2 SASEGT. Trimming cost V 2 bases and J 0 bases, with 14 bases left between them. CDR3 length equals 16 residues. The receptor was derived from a human donor with multiple sclerosis. This chain joins TRBV6-1 and TRBJ2-7, with TRBD1 as a possible D gene (5 bases). The sequenced material came from CD8+ T cells from PBMCs. The CDR3 DNA is TGTGCCAGCAGTGAATGGATAAGGGGTAGCTCCTACGAGCAGTACTTC. It codes for CASSEWIRGSSYEQYF.